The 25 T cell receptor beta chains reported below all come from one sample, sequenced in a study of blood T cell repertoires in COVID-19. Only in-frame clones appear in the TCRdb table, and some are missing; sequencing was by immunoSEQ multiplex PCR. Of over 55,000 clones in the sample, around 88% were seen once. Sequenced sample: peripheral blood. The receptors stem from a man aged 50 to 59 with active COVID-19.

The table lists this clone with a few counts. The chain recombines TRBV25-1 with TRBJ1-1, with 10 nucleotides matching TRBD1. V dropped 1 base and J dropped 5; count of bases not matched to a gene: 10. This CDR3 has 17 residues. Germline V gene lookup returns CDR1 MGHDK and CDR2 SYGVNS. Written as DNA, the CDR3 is TGTGCCAGCAGTGAATCCCACCGACAGGGGGCAGGAACTGAAGCTTTCTTT. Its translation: CASSESHRQGAGTEAFF. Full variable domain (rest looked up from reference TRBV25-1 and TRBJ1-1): EADIYQTPRYLVIGTGKKITLECSQTMGHDKMYWYQQDPGMELHLIHYSYGVNSTEKGDLSSESTVSRIRTEHFPLTLESARPSHTSQYLCASSESHRQGAGTEAFFGQGTRLTVV.

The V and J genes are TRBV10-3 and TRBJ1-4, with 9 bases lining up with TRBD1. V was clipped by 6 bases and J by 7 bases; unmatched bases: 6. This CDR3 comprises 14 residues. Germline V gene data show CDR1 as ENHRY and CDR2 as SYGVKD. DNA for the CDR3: TGTGCCATCAGGGGACAGGGAGGGACTGAAAAACTGTTTTTT. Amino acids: CAIRGQGGTEKLFF.

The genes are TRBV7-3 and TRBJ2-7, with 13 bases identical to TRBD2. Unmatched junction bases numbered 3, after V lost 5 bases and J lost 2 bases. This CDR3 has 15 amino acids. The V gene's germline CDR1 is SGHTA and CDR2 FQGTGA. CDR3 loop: CASSPGLAGAYEQYF. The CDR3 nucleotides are TGTGCCAGCAGCCCCGGACTAGCGGGAGCCTACGAGCAGTACTTC.

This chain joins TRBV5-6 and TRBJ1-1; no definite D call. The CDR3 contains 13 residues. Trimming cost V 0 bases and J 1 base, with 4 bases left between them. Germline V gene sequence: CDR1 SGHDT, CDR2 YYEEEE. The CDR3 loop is CASSLGENTEAFF. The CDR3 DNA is TGTGCCAGCAGCTTGGGAGAGAACACTGAAGCTTTCTTT.

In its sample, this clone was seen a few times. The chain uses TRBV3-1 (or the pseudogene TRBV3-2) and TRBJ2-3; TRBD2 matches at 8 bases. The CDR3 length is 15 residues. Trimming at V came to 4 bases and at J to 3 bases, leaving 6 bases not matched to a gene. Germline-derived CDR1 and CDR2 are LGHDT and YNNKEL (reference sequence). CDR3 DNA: TGTGCCAGCAGCCCCCGGGGGGGCTCGACAGATACGCAGTATTTT. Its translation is CASSPRGGSTDTQYF.

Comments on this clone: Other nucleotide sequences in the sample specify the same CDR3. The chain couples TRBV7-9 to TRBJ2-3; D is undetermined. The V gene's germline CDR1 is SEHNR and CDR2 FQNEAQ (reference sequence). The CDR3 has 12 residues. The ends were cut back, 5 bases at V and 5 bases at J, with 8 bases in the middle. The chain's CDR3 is CASSRGGDTQYF. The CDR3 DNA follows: TGTGCCAGCAGCCGTGGCGGAGATACGCAGTATTTT. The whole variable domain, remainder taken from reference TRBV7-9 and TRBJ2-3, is DTGVSQNPRHKITKRGQNVTFRCDPISEHNRLYWYRQTLGQGPEFLTYFQNEAQLEKSRLLSDRFSAERPKGSFSTLEIQRTEQGDSAMYLCASSRGGDTQYFGPGTRLTVL.

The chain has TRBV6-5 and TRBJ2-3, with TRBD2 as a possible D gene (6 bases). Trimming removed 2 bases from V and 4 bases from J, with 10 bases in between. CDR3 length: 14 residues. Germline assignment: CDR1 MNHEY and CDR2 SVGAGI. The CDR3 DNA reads TGTGCCAGCAGTTACGGACGGGAGTCAGATACGCAGTATTTT. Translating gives CASSYGRESDTQYF.

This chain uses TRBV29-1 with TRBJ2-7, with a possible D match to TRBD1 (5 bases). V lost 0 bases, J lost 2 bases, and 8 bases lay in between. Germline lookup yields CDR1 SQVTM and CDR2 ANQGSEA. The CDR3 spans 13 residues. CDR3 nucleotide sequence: TGCAGCGTTGAAGACCGACAGACCTACGAGCAGTACTTC. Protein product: CSVEDRQTYEQYF.

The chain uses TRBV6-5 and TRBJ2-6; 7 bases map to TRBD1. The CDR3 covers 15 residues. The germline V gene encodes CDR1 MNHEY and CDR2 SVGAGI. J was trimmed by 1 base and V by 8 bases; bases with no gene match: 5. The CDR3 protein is CASRSGGSGANVLTF. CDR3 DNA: TGTGCCAGCCGTTCAGGGGGATCTGGGGCCAACGTCCTGACTTTC.

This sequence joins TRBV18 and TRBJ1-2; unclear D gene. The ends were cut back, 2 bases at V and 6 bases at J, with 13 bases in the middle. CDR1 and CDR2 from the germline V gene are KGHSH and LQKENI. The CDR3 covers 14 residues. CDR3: CASSPTDRINGYTF. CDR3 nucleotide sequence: TGTGCCAGCTCACCAACAGATAGGATAAATGGCTACACCTTC.

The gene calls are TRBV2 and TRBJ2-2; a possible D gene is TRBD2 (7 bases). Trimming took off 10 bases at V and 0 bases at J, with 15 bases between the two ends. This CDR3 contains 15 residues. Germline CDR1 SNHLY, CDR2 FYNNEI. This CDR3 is CAKRRGAPNTGELFF. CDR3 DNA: TGTGCCAAGCGTCGGGGGGCCCCGAACACCGGGGAGCTGTTTTTT.

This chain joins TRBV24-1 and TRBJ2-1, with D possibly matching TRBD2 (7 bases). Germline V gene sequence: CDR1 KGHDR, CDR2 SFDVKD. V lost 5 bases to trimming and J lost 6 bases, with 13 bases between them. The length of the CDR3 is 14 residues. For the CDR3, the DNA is TGTGCCACCAGTGCACACAGGGAGGGCAATGAGCAGTTCTTC. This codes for CATSAHREGNEQFF.

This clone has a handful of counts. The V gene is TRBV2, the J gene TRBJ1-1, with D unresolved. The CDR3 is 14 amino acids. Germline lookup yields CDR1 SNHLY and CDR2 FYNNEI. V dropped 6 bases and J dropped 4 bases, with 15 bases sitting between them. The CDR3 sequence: CASSGGGVFTEAFF. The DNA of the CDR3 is TGTGCCAGCAGCGGAGGCGGAGTGTTCACTGAAGCTTTCTTT. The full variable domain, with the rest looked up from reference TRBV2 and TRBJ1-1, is EPEVTQTPSHQVTQMGQEVILRCVPISNHLYFYWYRQILGQKVEFLVSFYNNEISEKSEIFDDQFSVERPDGSNFTLKIRSTKLEDSAMYFCASSGGGVFTEAFFGQGTRLTVV.

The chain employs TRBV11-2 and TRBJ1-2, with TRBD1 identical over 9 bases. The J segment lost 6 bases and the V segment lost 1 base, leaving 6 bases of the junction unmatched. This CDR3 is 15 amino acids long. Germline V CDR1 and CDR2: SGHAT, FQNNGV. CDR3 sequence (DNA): TGTGCCAGCAGCTTAGGGGACAGGGCGATGAATGGCTACACCTTC. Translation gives CASSLGDRAMNGYTF.

Written as DNA, the CDR3 is TGTGCCAGTACCTCCGGGACAGGGGGCGCTTACACTGAAGCTTTCTTT. It specifies CASTSGTGGAYTEAFF. The rearrangement uses TRBV19 and TRBJ1-1; TRBD1 agrees at 12 bases. Germline assignment: CDR1 LNHDA and CDR2 SQIVND (reference sequence). Trimming removed 7 bases from V and 3 bases from J; junction bases left unmatched: 9. CDR3 length: 16 residues.

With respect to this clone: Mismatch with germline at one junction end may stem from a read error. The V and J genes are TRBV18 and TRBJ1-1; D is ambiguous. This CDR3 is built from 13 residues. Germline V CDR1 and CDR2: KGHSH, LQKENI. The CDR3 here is CASAPSLNTEAFF. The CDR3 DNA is TGTGCCAGCGCACCGTCGTTGAACACTGAAGCTTTCTTT.

The DNA of the CDR3 is TGTGCCAGCAGCTCCGATAGCGGGGGGTCCTACGAGCAGTACTTC. Its translation: CASSSDSGGSYEQYF. The genes are TRBV7-3 and TRBJ2-7, with 10 bases matching TRBD2. The CDR3 totals 15 residues. Germline CDR1 and CDR2: SGHTA and FQGTGA. Trimming removed 4 bases from V and 1 base from J; junction bases left unmatched: 4.

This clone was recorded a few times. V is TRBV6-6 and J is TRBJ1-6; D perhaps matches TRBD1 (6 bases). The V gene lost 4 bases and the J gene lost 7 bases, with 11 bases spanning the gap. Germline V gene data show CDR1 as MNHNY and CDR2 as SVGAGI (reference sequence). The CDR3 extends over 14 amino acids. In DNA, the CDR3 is TGTGCCAGCAGTTCAGACACAGGGAATTCACCCCTCCACTTT. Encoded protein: CASSSDTGNSPLHF.

The CDR3: CASSLPGSQETQYF. Here the CDR3 DNA reads TGTGCCAGCAGCTTACCGGGGTCACAAGAGACCCAGTACTTC. This chain connects TRBV7-2 to TRBJ2-5, with D perhaps TRBD2 (5 bases). This CDR3 region has 14 residues. Germline V gene data show CDR1 as SGHTA and CDR2 as FQGNSA. V lost 2 bases and J lost 2, with 9 bases in between.

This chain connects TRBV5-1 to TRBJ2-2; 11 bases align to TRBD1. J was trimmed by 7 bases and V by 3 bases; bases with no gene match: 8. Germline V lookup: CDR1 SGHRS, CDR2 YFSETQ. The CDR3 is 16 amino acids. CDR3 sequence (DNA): TGCGCCAGCAGCTCCACCGGGACAGGGGGACACGGGGAGCTGTTTTTT. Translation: CASSSTGTGGHGELFF.

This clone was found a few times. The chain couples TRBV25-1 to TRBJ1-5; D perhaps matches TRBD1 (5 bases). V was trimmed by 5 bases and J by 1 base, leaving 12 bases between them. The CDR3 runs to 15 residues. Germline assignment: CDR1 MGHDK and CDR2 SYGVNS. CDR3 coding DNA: TGTGCCAGCAGTCCCGCGGGGACGAGCAATCAGCCCCAGCATTTT. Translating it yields CASSPAGTSNQPQHF.

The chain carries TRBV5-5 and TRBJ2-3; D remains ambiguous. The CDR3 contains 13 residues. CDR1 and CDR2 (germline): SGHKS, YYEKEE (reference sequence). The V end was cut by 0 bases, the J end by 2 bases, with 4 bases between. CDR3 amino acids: CASSLEHTDTQYF. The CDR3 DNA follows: TGTGCCAGCAGCTTGGAACACACAGATACGCAGTATTTT.

CDR3 protein: CASSSQGNQETQYF. In DNA form, the CDR3 reads TGTGCCAGCAGCTCACAGGGGAACCAAGAGACCCAGTACTTC. The J gene is TRBJ2-5, the V gene TRBV7-3; TRBD1 agrees at 7 bases. V trimming: 4 bases; J trimming: 0 bases; junction bases outside the gene matches: 2. Germline-derived CDR1 and CDR2 are SGHTA and FQGTGA. This CDR3 spans 14 amino acids. The full variable domain, its missing parts supplied by reference TRBV7-3 and TRBJ2-5, is GAGVSQTPSNKVTEKGKYVELRCDPISGHTALYWYRQSLGQGPEFLIYFQGTGAADDSGLPNDRFFAVRPEGSVSTLKIQRTERGDSAVYLCASSSQGNQETQYFGPGTRLLVL.

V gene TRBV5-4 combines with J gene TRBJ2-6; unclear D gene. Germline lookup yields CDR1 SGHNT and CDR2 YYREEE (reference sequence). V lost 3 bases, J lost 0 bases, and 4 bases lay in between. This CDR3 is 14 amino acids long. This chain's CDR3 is CASSSSSGANVLTF. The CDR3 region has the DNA TGTGCCAGCAGCTCCAGCTCTGGGGCCAACGTCCTGACTTTC.

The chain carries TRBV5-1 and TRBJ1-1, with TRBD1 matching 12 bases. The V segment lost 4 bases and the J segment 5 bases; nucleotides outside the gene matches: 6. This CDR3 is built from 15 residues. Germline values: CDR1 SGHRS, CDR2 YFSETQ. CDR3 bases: TGCGCCAGCAGCACCGGGACAGGGGGCTTAACTGAAGCTTTCTTT. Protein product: CASSTGTGGLTEAFF. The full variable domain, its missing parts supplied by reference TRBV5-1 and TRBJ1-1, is KAGVTQTPRYLIKTRGQQVTLSCSPISGHRSVSWYQQTPGQGLQFLFEYFSETQRNKGNFPGRFSGRQFSNSRSEMNVSTLELGDSALYLCASSTGTGGLTEAFFGQGTRLTVV.